This T cell receptor (beta chain) was sequenced for a study of T cells after yellow fever vaccination. At least ten counts were recorded for this clonotype. Antigen unknown. Synthesis of TCR cDNA relied on 5'RACE template switching, which attached a universal primer site and UMIs. TCRdb ran MiXCR on the 5' RACE reads and lists one entry per CDR3 protein. The table records 150,000 to 200,000 distinct CDR3 sequences, around 9% of them present only once. Germline CDR1 ENHRY, CDR2 SYGVKD. Germline trimming cut 6 bases from V and 6 bases from J; bases unmatched to any gene: 13. This CDR3 region has 16 residues. Whole-study findings and limits: A minor fraction of clonotypes spanned both CD4 and CD8 compartments. The secondary response was weaker but peaked faster, day 5 versus 15.

This TCR came from a man between 18 and 35 years old who received the YFV17D yellow fever vaccine. V gene TRBV10-3 combines with J gene TRBJ2-3; TRBD2 matches 9 bases. The input for sequencing was CD8+ T cells sorted from PBMCs, taken 45 days after the yellow fever booster vaccination. This chain's CDR3 is CAISTPVRGGLDTQYF. CDR3 nucleotide sequence: TGTGCCATCAGCACTCCGGTGCGGGGGGGCCTCGATACGCAGTATTTT.